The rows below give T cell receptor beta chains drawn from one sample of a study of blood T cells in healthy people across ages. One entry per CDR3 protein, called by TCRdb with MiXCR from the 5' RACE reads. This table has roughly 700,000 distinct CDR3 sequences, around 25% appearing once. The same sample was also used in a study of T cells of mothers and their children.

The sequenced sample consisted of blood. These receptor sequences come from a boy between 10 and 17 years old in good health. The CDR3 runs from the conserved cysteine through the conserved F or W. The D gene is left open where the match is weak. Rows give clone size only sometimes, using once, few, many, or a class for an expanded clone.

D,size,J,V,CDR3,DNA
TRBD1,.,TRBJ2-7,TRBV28,CASSAHRPGTGWSYEQYF,TGTGCCAGCAGCGCCCACCGCCCGGGGACAGGGTGGTCCTACGAGCAGTACTTC
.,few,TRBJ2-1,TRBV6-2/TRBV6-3,CASNYAGGEQFF,TGTGCCAGCAATTATGCAGGTGGTGAGCAGTTCTTC
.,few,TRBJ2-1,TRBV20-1,CSAGKTGTPNNEQFF,TGCAGTGCTGGAAAGACCGGGACTCCCAACAATGAGCAGTTCTTC
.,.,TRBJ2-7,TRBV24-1,CATSEGRAYEQYF,TGTGCCACCAGTGAAGGGAGAGCCTACGAGCAGTACTTC
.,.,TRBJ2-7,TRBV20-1,CSATQAAVPYEQYF,TGCAGTGCTACACAGGCCGCAGTCCCCTACGAGCAGTACTTC
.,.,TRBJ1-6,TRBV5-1,CANSLARDIDNSSLHF,TGCGCCAACAGCTTGGCCCGGGACATCGATAATTCATCCCTCCACTTT
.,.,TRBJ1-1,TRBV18,CASSSGRSTEAFF,TGTGCCAGCTCAAGCGGAAGGAGCACTGAAGCTTTCTTT
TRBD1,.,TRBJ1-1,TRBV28,CASSWTGGDSGTEAFF,TGTGCCAGCAGTTGGACAGGGGGCGATTCCGGCACTGAAGCTTTCTTT
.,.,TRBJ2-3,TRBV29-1,CSALGGSTDTQYF,TGCAGCGCCCTAGGTGGGAGCACAGATACGCAGTATTTT
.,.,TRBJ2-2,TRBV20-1,CSARSVLDGELFF,TGCAGTGCTAGAAGTGTCCTCGACGGGGAGCTGTTTTTT
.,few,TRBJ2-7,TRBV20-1,CSARGQGRFAYEQYF,TGCAGTGCTAGAGGGCAGGGCCGATTTGCCTACGAGCAGTACTTC
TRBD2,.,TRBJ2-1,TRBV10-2,CASSEPPAGVVYNEQFF,TGCGCCAGCAGTGAGCCCCCCGCGGGAGTGGTCTACAATGAGCAGTTCTTC
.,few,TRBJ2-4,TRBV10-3,CAISESSENIQYF,TGTGCCATCAGTGAGTCGTCGGAAAACATTCAGTACTTC
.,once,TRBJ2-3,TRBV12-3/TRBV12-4,CASSLDSAADTQYF,TGTGCCAGCAGTTTGGATAGTGCCGCAGATACGCAGTATTTT
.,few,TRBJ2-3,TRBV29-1,CSASPGVDTQYF,TGCAGCGCCTCACCAGGGGTTGATACGCAGTATTTT